This T cell receptor (beta chain) was retrieved from a study of blood T cells in healthy people across ages. This clonotype was observed a handful of times. Together with a sample-barcoded 5' primer, a J-beta primer mix was included in a second PCR lasting 7 to 11 cycles. TCRdb ran MiXCR on the 5' RACE reads and lists one entry per CDR3 protein. The sample has hundreds of thousands of distinct CDR3 sequences, roughly 25% seen once. Donor samples were obtained from healthy Caucasian individuals from Russia, aged roughly 6 to 95. Donors gave around 10 milliliters of peripheral blood apiece. The CDR3 covers 13 residues. Trimming removed 3 bases from V and 7 bases from J, with 10 bases in between. CDR1 is MNHEY, CDR2 SMNVEV, per germline (reference sequence). These data are also associated with another study on T cells of mothers and their children. That report notes: The cDNA synthesis received all extracted RNA, at about 1.5 ug per 15 ul.

The rearrangement joins TRBV27 to TRBJ2-4; D is uncertain. This clonotype was sampled from a boy aged 5 to 17 in good health. Sequenced material: blood. As DNA, the CDR3 is TGTGCCAGCAGTTTTGGCAGGTGGAACATTCAGTACTTC. Amino acids: CASSFGRWNIQYF.